The clone carrying this T cell receptor beta chain came up a few times. The antigen remains undetermined. The data stem from a study of CD8 T cells in ankylosing spondylitis. Study results and caveats: Ankylosing spondylitis blood appeared to be characterized by a TCR beta motif of eight or nine highly homologous variants.

With molecular barcodes, quantitative 5'-RACE was used to make the TCR beta libraries. TCRdb processed the 5' RACE reads anew with MiXCR; each CDR3 protein has one entry. This table holds 100,000 to 150,000 distinct CDR3 sequences, roughly 18% found once. Looked up from germline, CDR1 is MDHEN and CDR2 is SYDVKM. V shed 6 bases and J shed 7 bases, with 6 bases lying between them. The CDR3 extends over 10 amino acids. The V gene is TRBV28, the J gene TRBJ1-1; D is ambiguous. The clonotype was recovered from a male donor with ankylosing spondylitis. Sequencing was performed on blood, either unsorted or a sorted T cell fraction (not recorded which). The CDR3 is CASRDREAFF. CDR3 coding DNA: TGTGCCAGCAGGGACCGTGAAGCTTTCTTT.